This TCR beta chain is drawn from a study of tumor-infiltrating lymphocytes in primary liver carcinoma. Looking at the study overall: The patients included men and women who were aged 30 to 69 years.

Reverse transcription of roughly 480 ng total RNA with a constant-region primer produced TCR beta cDNA. Each TCR beta library was derived from three nested multiplex PCR rounds that employed slightly modified ARM-PCR. One entry per CDR3 protein results from TCRdb running MiXCR on the multiplex PCR reads. The repertoire includes 200,000 or so distinct CDR3 sequences, less than 65% of them detected once, and roughly 6.8% sits in the top ten. Study-wide points: Relative to tumor region pairs, the tumor-adjacent and tumor-blood pairs showed overlap that was lower. The study found a significantly higher top-250-clone fraction in tumors than in blood (p = 0.039). Left bulk and unsorted, the samples did not allow CD4+ and CD8+ repertoires to be compared.

Both blood RNA, taken from unsorted whole blood, and germline DNA were extracted. On this clonotype: Its target is unknown. A much more abundant neighbour one base away suggests this may be a read error.

Material for sequencing was peripheral blood. The source of this sequence is a woman aged 55-70 years with primary liver carcinoma and hepatitis B virus infection.

The CDR3 loop is CASSSRDTYDEELFF. DNA for the CDR3: TGTGCCAGCAGCTCCCGGGACACCTATGACGAGGAGCTGTTTTTT. The chain employs TRBV5-4 and TRBJ2-2; TRBD1 might be the D (6 bases). CDR1 and CDR2 (germline): SGHNT, YYREEE (reference sequence). The CDR3 is made up of 15 amino acids. Trimming took off 3 bases at V and 10 bases at J, with 19 bases between the two ends. Supplemented by reference TRBV5-4 and TRBJ2-2, the full variable domain reads ETGVTQSPTHLIKTRGQQVTLRCSSQSGHNTVSWYQQALGQGPQFIFQYYREEENGRGNFPPRFSGLQFPNYSSELNVNALELDDSALYLCASSSRDTYDEELFFGEGSRLTVL.